One and the same sample provided the 21 T cell receptor beta chains below, sequenced in a study of cytomegalovirus exposure and HLA in healthy donors. With 60 Vbeta and 13 Jbeta primers, the PCR was carried out. This table comes from immunoSEQ multiplex PCR, and its TCRdb copy is limited to in-frame clones, with some not included. Of about 150,000 clones listed, approximately 80% were seen once; the top ten hold almost 2.5%. Sequencing was performed on PBMCs. These receptor sequences come from a boy under 10 years old in good health and CMV-seronegative.

As regards this clone: Other DNA sequences in this sample translate to the same CDR3. The chain recombines TRBV9 with TRBJ1-1, with D possibly TRBD1 on 6 matching bases. Between the trimmed V and J ends, which lost 0 bases and 5 bases, there was a span of 8 bases. CDR1 and CDR2 (germline): SGDLS, YYNGEE. The CDR3 consists of 13 residues. The CDR3 protein is CASSVAGDTEAFF. CDR3 nucleotides: TGTGCCAGCAGCGTAGCAGGGGATACTGAAGCTTTCTTT.

V and J are TRBV6-1 and TRBJ1-2, with 8 bases fitting TRBD1. CDR1 and CDR2 (germline): MNHNS, SASEGT. This CDR3 comprises 14 residues. Trimming took 6 bases from V and 6 from J; bases not matched to a gene: 9. CDR3 DNA sequence: TGTGCCAGCAGCGCAGGACAGGGTTTTGATGGCTACACCTTC. Its translation is CASSAGQGFDGYTF.

The V and J genes are TRBV6-5 and TRBJ1-6; 9 bases agree with TRBD1. Germline CDR1 is MNHEY and CDR2 is SVGAGI. There are 16 residues in the CDR3. J gave up 6 bases and V 2 bases, and 5 bases lay outside the gene matches. The CDR3 region has the DNA TGTGCCAGCAGTTACAACAGGGGGCTGTTTAATTCACCCCTCCACTTT. This sequence encodes CASSYNRGLFNSPLHF.

The chain uses TRBV7-9 and TRBJ2-3; TRBD2 matches at 10 bases. V trimming: 0 bases; J trimming: 15 bases; junction bases outside the gene matches: 6. Germline V gene sequence: CDR1 SEHNR, CDR2 FQNEAQ (reference sequence). This CDR3 comprises 13 residues. CDR3 nucleotide sequence: TGTGCCAGCAGCTTAGCGCTAGCGGGGGAGATTTATTTT. Translating it yields CASSLALAGEIYF. The full variable domain, its missing parts supplied by reference TRBV7-9 and TRBJ2-3, is DTGVSQNPRHKITKRGQNVTFRCDPISEHNRLYWYRQTLGQGPEFLTYFQNEAQLEKSRLLSDRFSAERPKGSFSTLEIQRTEQGDSAMYLCASSLALAGEIYFGPGTRLTVL.

The DNA for the CDR3 is TGTGCCAGCAGCTTCCTTGTGACGGGAGGTTCAGATACGCAGTATTTT. As protein: CASSFLVTGGSDTQYF. V and J are TRBV7-9 and TRBJ2-3; 7 positions match TRBD2. After removal of 3 bases from V and 4 bases from J, the junction contained 10 bases not matched to a gene. The CDR3 sequence is 16 residues long. Germline V gives CDR1 SEHNR, CDR2 FQNEAQ (reference sequence).

This clone was observed a handful of times. J is TRBJ2-7 and V is TRBV29-1, with 7 positions matching TRBD1. This CDR3 region has 15 residues. The V segment lost 4 bases and the J segment 5 bases; nucleotides outside the gene matches: 14. Looked up from germline, CDR1 is SQVTM and CDR2 is ANQGSEA. For the CDR3, the DNA is TGCAGCGTTGGGACCCGAAACAGGGGTGGCAACGAGCAGTACTTC. This sequence encodes CSVGTRNRGGNEQYF.

V gene TRBV18 combines with J gene TRBJ1-4; maybe TRBD1 (5 bases). Between the trimmed V and J ends, which lost 3 bases and 2 bases, there was a span of 13 bases. The CDR3 covers 16 residues. Germline V gives CDR1 KGHSH, CDR2 LQKENI. This chain's CDR3 is CASSPSMGGTNEKLFF. The CDR3 DNA is TGTGCCAGCTCACCCTCGATGGGGGGTACTAATGAAAAACTGTTTTTT.

This clone was seen only once. V usage is TRBV5-6 and J usage is TRBJ2-6, with TRBD1 matching over 7 bases. The length of the CDR3 is 15 residues. The ends lost 4 bases at V and 4 bases at J; junction bases unmatched: 5. Germline CDR1 SGHDT, CDR2 YYEEEE. The CDR3 reads CASSKRGGGANVLTF. CDR3 DNA sequence: TGTGCCAGCAGCAAGAGAGGGGGCGGGGCCAACGTCCTGACTTTC.

V is TRBV5-4 and J is TRBJ1-1; D unclear. The germline CDR1 and CDR2 sequences are SGHNT and YYREEE (reference sequence). With 1 base removed from V and 7 bases from J, the gap between germline ends came to 11 bases. The CDR3 is made up of 13 amino acids. CDR3 in amino acids: CASSLSPENEAFF. The CDR3 coding sequence is TGTGCCAGCAGCTTGTCCCCAGAAAATGAAGCTTTCTTT.

The chain has TRBV10-3 and TRBJ2-1, with D possibly TRBD2 on 5 matching bases. The CDR3 contains 16 residues. The V gene's germline CDR1 is ENHRY and CDR2 SYGVKD. Trimming shortened V by 7 bases and J by 8 bases, and 24 bases separated the two germline ends. The CDR3 loop is CAIKPSLGGNGDEQFF. The DNA of the CDR3 is TGTGCCATCAAACCCTCGTTAGGAGGCAATGGCGATGAGCAGTTCTTC.

The chain employs TRBV5-6 and TRBJ1-6; 8 bases are shared with TRBD1. The CDR3 consists of 18 residues. Looked up from germline, CDR1 is SGHDT and CDR2 is YYEEEE. J lost 1 base, V lost 3 bases, and 9 bases had no gene match. CDR3 DNA: TGTGCCAGCAGCTCAAGCGGACAGGGTAAATCCTATAATTCACCCCTCCACTTT. Its translation is CASSSSGQGKSYNSPLHF.

In nucleotides, the CDR3 is TGTGCCAGCAGTTTGGTCCTGAGGCCTAGCATCAAATTGTCCTACGAGCAGTACTTC. It translates to CASSLVLRPSIKLSYEQYF. The chain joins TRBV28 to TRBJ2-7; D may be TRBD2 (5 bases). The CDR3 spans 19 residues. Germline V CDR1 and CDR2: MDHEN, SYDVKM. Trimming left V 3 bases short and J 1 base short, with 25 bases between.

V is TRBV19 and J is TRBJ2-5; D is unresolved. This CDR3 has 13 residues. Germline V lookup: CDR1 LNHDA, CDR2 SQIVND (reference sequence). V was cut by 5 bases and J by 2 bases, with 9 bases left in between. CDR3 nucleotide sequence: TGTGCCAGTAGTTTCGACGGGCAAGAGACCCAGTACTTC. Translating gives CASSFDGQETQYF.

This clone was seen a handful of times. This chain uses TRBV4-2 with TRBJ2-7; D might be TRBD1 (6 bases). V shed 3 bases and J shed 1 base, with 10 bases lying between them. CDR3 length: 14 residues. CDR1 LGHNA and CDR2 YNFKEQ come from the germline V gene. CDR3 nucleotides: TGTGCCAGCAGCCACGAAACAGGGTCCTACGAGCAGTACTTC. Its translation: CASSHETGSYEQYF.

V usage is TRBV6-6 and J usage is TRBJ1-2; D perhaps matches TRBD1 (6 bases). In germline, CDR1 is MNHNY, CDR2 SVGAGI (reference sequence). The length of the CDR3 is 15 residues. V dropped 2 bases and J dropped 5 bases, with 15 bases sitting between them. The CDR3 is CASSYDPSTGYGYTF. The CDR3 DNA sequence: TGTGCCAGCAGTTACGACCCATCAACAGGGTATGGCTACACCTTC.

The chain has TRBV5-1 and TRBJ2-2; 7 bases map to TRBD1. Per the germline V gene, CDR1 is SGHRS and CDR2 is YFSETQ. The CDR3 length is 15 residues. V was pared by 2 bases and J by 5 bases, with 6 bases of the junction left unmatched. The CDR3: CASSFRDSVTGELFF. The CDR3 DNA reads as TGCGCCAGCAGCTTCCGGGACAGTGTTACCGGGGAGCTGTTTTTT.

The gene calls are TRBV28 and TRBJ2-5; D is perhaps TRBD1 (5 bases). Trimming took off 4 bases at V and 2 bases at J, with 20 bases between the two ends. From germline, CDR1 is MDHEN and CDR2 SYDVKM. This CDR3 is 17 amino acids long. DNA for the CDR3: TGTGCCAGCAGTTCATTGGGGTCCTTTGGGGCACAAGAGACCCAGTACTTC. Amino acid sequence: CASSSLGSFGAQETQYF.

The rearrangement links TRBV19 to TRBJ1-1; the match to TRBD1 covers 10 bases. The CDR3 runs to 17 residues. CDR1 and CDR2 (germline): LNHDA, SQIVND (reference sequence). V lost 5 bases to trimming and J lost 2 bases; unmatched junction nucleotides: 11. CDR3 coding DNA: TGTGCCAGTAGTGCCACCCGGGACAGGGGTTCTAACACTGAAGCTTTCTTT. Translated, it gives CASSATRDRGSNTEAFF.

The V call is TRBV28, the J call TRBJ2-5; 10 nucleotides match TRBD2. V dropped 5 bases and J dropped 3; count of bases not matched to a gene: 9. CDR1 MDHEN and CDR2 SYDVKM come from the germline V gene. The CDR3 has 16 amino acids. The CDR3 DNA is TGTGCCAGCAGTCCCCCGGGACTAGCGACGAAAGAGACCCAGTACTTC. It encodes CASSPPGLATKETQYF. Looking up the rest from reference TRBV28 and TRBJ2-5 gives the full variable domain: DVKVTQSSRYLVKRTGEKVFLECVQDMDHENMFWYRQDPGLGLRLIYFSYDVKMKEKGDIPEGYSVSREKKERFSLILESASTNQTSMYLCASSPPGLATKETQYFGPGTRLLVL.

The genes are TRBV27 and TRBJ2-1; the D gene is possibly TRBD2 (6 bases). This CDR3 is 15 amino acids long. With 6 bases removed from V and 3 bases from J, the gap between germline ends came to 15 bases. Per the germline V gene, CDR1 is MNHEY and CDR2 is SMNVEV (reference sequence). The CDR3 loop reads CASRVDGGNYNEQFF. CDR3 sequence (DNA): TGTGCCAGCAGAGTAGACGGAGGGAACTACAATGAGCAGTTCTTC.

The rearrangement joins TRBV4-1 to TRBJ2-2, with 14 bases identical to TRBD2. The CDR3 loop spans 19 amino acids. Trimming at V came to 4 bases and at J to 5 bases, leaving 12 bases not matched to a gene. In germline, CDR1 is MGHRA, CDR2 YSYEKL. This chain's CDR3 is CASSPRPGLAGEGTGELFF. In nucleotides, the CDR3 is TGCGCCAGCAGCCCACGTCCGGGACTAGCGGGAGAGGGAACCGGGGAGCTGTTTTTT.